The next 29 T cell receptor beta chains were all read from a single sample in a study of T cell responses to AZD1222 COVID-19 vaccine. TCRdb's table, derived via immunoSEQ multiplex PCR, lists solely in-frame clones and lacks some. The sample consists of 150,000 to 200,000 clones, 91% of them appearing once. The sequences come from peripheral blood, collected on day 0 of AZD1222 vaccination. The receptor set was obtained from an adult in good health.

V is TRBV28 and J is TRBJ1-1; 8 bases map to TRBD1. Germline trimming cut 2 bases from V and 1 base from J; bases unmatched to any gene: 0. The germline V gene has CDR1 MDHEN and CDR2 SYDVKM. The CDR3 sequence is 14 residues long. Here the CDR3 DNA reads TGTGCCAGCAGTTTAACAGGGGGGAACACTGAAGCTTTCTTT. This gives the protein CASSLTGGNTEAFF.

This clone was observed a single time. The chain joins TRBV28 to TRBJ1-5; the D is unclear. Germline values: CDR1 MDHEN, CDR2 SYDVKM. V lost 7 bases and J 1 base, leaving 8 bases between the germline ends. This CDR3 spans 13 amino acids. As DNA, the CDR3 is TGTGCCAGCACGGTGAACAGCAATCAGCCCCAGCATTTT. Translated, it gives CASTVNSNQPQHF.

CDR3 coding DNA: TGCGCCAGCAGCTTGTCCAACGGTTTAACCGGGGAGCTGTTTTTT. The encoded protein is CASSLSNGLTGELFF. The chain couples TRBV5-1 to TRBJ2-2; D ambiguous. The length of the CDR3 is 15 residues. The V end was cut by 1 base, the J end by 5 bases, with 12 bases between. Per the germline V gene, CDR1 is SGHRS and CDR2 is YFSETQ.

Of note for this clone: This CDR3 is missing its conserved last phenylalanine or tryptophan, likely due to a read error. No DNA is shown, since the ends of the CDR3 on it are uncertain; the CDR3 is the one TCRdb lists. This chain joins TRBV3-1 (or the pseudogene TRBV3-2) and TRBJ1-1; the table assigns TRBD1, which was not confirmed against the DNA. The V gene's germline CDR1 is LGHDT and CDR2 YNNKEL (reference sequence). Including both end residues, the CDR3 is 11 amino acids long. This CDR3 is CASSHGQTSTL.

This clone was seen a single time. This sequence joins TRBV11-2 and TRBJ2-7; no firm D call. Germline assignment: CDR1 SGHAT and CDR2 FQNNGV. Trimming removed 0 bases at V and 3 bases at J, with 15 bases between. The CDR3 contains 16 residues. The CDR3 DNA sequence: TGTGCCAGCAGCTTAGATAAAGCGACTTGGTACTACGAGCAGTACTTC. Translating it yields CASSLDKATWYYEQYF.

The chain carries TRBV5-1 and TRBJ2-2, with D possibly TRBD2 on 5 matching bases. The CDR3 has 15 amino acids. Per the germline V gene, CDR1 is SGHRS and CDR2 is YFSETQ. Trimming removed 4 bases at V and 2 bases at J, with 12 bases between. As DNA, the CDR3 is TGCGCCAGCAGCCCCCGGACTTCTAACACCGGGGAGCTGTTTTTT. It specifies CASSPRTSNTGELFF.

This chain connects TRBV7-2 to TRBJ2-7, with 10 bases that match TRBD2. CDR3 length equals 15 residues. The V and J ends lost 3 bases and 2 bases, in that order; junction bases with no gene match: 4. The germline V gene encodes CDR1 SGHTA and CDR2 FQGNSA. The DNA of the CDR3 is TGTGCCAGCAGCTTCTTAGCGGGAGGTACCTACGAGCAGTACTTC. Residues: CASSFLAGGTYEQYF.

The table lists this clone with a count of one. This rearrangement joins TRBV19 to TRBJ2-4, with no clear D. Trimming shortened V by 5 bases and J by 4 bases, and 15 bases separated the two germline ends. The CDR3 consists of 15 residues. Germline V gives CDR1 LNHDA, CDR2 SQIVND (reference sequence). The CDR3 sequence is CASSPIPAPKNIQYF. CDR3 nucleotides: TGTGCCAGTAGTCCTATTCCCGCCCCTAAAAACATTCAGTACTTC.

The chain is built from TRBV7-9 and TRBJ2-7; D is perhaps TRBD1 or TRBD2 (5 bases each). Trimming took off 3 bases at V and 3 bases at J, with 12 bases between the two ends. The length of the CDR3 is 14 residues. The V gene's germline CDR1 is SEHNR and CDR2 FQNEAQ (reference sequence). The CDR3 region has the DNA TGTGCCAGCAGCTTGGGGACGGGCATCTACGAGCAGTACTTC. Translated, it gives CASSLGTGIYEQYF.

The V call is TRBV28, the J call TRBJ2-3; D is uncertain. CDR3 length: 14 amino acids. Germline CDR1 and CDR2: MDHEN and SYDVKM. With 1 base removed from V and 4 bases from J, the gap between germline ends came to 9 bases. The chain's CDR3 is CASSLFEGSDTQYF. DNA for the CDR3: TGTGCCAGCAGTTTATTTGAAGGGTCAGATACGCAGTATTTT.

The chain links TRBV7-8 to TRBJ2-3, with 8 bases that match TRBD1. CDR1 is SGHVS and CDR2 is FQNEAQ in the germline V gene. The CDR3 is made up of 15 amino acids. V was clipped by 3 bases and J by 3 bases; unmatched bases: 5. In nucleotides, the CDR3 is TGTGCCAGCAGCTTCGGACAGGGCGGGACAGATACGCAGTATTTT. This encodes CASSFGQGGTDTQYF.

The V gene is TRBV4-2, the J gene TRBJ1-3; D is possibly TRBD1 (5 bases). Germline V CDR1 and CDR2: LGHNA, YNFKEQ. The CDR3 has 13 amino acids. The germline V and J ends were trimmed by 5 bases and 4 bases, with 9 bases remaining between them. The CDR3 region is CASSSGTGNTIYF. The CDR3 nucleotides are TGTGCCAGCAGCTCGGGGACGGGAAACACCATATATTTT.

The J gene is TRBJ2-7, the V gene TRBV4-1; TRBD1 or TRBD2 may be the D gene (7 bases each). The germline CDR1 and CDR2 sequences are MGHRA and YSYEKL. Trimming shortened V by 0 bases and J by 4 bases, and 16 bases separated the two germline ends. The CDR3 sequence is 16 residues long. CDR3 in amino acids: CASSQDGAGGEYEQYF. The CDR3, as DNA: TGCGCCAGCAGCCAAGATGGGGCAGGGGGGGAGTACGAGCAGTACTTC.

The chain combines TRBV14 with TRBJ1-5; D possibly corresponds to TRBD1 (5 bases). V lost 1 base, J lost 9 bases, and 10 bases lay in between. Per the germline V gene, CDR1 is SGHDN and CDR2 is FVKESK. The CDR3 sequence is 13 residues long. The CDR3 spells CASSQAGVGPQHF. The DNA for the CDR3 is TGTGCCAGCAGCCAAGCGGGGGTGGGGCCCCAGCATTTT.

This sequence joins TRBV6-2 or TRBV6-3 and TRBJ1-6; D is uncertain. Deletions cut 0 bases from V and 10 bases from J, with 4 bases between. There are 12 residues in the CDR3. The germline V gene has CDR1 MNHEY and CDR2 SVGEGT. CDR3 in amino acids: CASSYSNSPLHF. The CDR3 nucleotides read TGTGCCAGCAGTTACTCGAACTCACCCCTCCACTTT.

V gene TRBV11-2 combines with J gene TRBJ2-7, with 13 nucleotides matching TRBD2. Germline CDR1 is SGHAT and CDR2 is FQNNGV. The CDR3 length is 16 residues. V shed 0 bases, J shed 5 bases, and the junction held 4 bases outside the gene matches. This CDR3 reads CASSLDRLAGGDEQYF. The CDR3, as DNA: TGTGCCAGCAGCTTAGACCGACTAGCGGGAGGCGACGAGCAGTACTTC.

The CDR3 nucleotides are TGTGCCAGCAGCCTAGGGCCAGCTAACTATGGCTACACCTTC. It yields the protein CASSLGPANYGYTF. The rearrangement links TRBV5-5 to TRBJ1-2; D not certain. CDR3 length: 14 residues. CDR1 is SGHKS and CDR2 is YYEKEE in the germline V gene (reference sequence). Trimming removed 4 bases at V and 0 bases at J, with 10 bases between.

The chain links TRBV2 to TRBJ2-7; the match to TRBD2 covers 9 bases. The CDR3 totals 14 residues. Per the germline V gene, CDR1 is SNHLY and CDR2 is FYNNEI. The ends lost 10 bases at V and 3 bases at J; junction bases unmatched: 10. CDR3 DNA sequence: TGTGCCATCTTAATAGCGGGAGAAGGCTACGAGCAGTACTTC. Translation gives CAILIAGEGYEQYF.

This chain uses TRBV3-1 (or the pseudogene TRBV3-2) with TRBJ1-2, with TRBD1 identical over 7 bases. The CDR3 is 14 amino acids. Germline trimming cut 4 bases from V and 3 bases from J; bases unmatched to any gene: 5. Germline V gene lookup returns CDR1 LGHDT and CDR2 YNNKEL (reference sequence). CDR3 protein: CASSPTGLDYGYTF. The CDR3 DNA follows: TGTGCCAGCAGCCCGACAGGGCTGGACTATGGCTACACCTTC.

V usage is TRBV18 and J usage is TRBJ2-3; D possibly corresponds to TRBD1 (6 bases). CDR3 length equals 18 residues. Germline V gene lookup returns CDR1 KGHSH and CDR2 LQKENI. Trimming removed 3 bases from V and 0 bases from J, with 19 bases in between. This chain's CDR3 is CASSPISGTKKSTDTQYF. The CDR3 DNA reads TGTGCCAGCTCACCTATCTCCGGGACAAAAAAAAGCACAGATACGCAGTATTTT.

J is TRBJ1-1 and V is TRBV5-1, with 8 bases that match TRBD1. The CDR3 spans 16 residues. V trimming: 3 bases; J trimming: 5 bases; junction bases outside the gene matches: 12. Germline lookup yields CDR1 SGHRS and CDR2 YFSETQ. The CDR3 here is CASSWSLDRAGTEAFF. The CDR3 DNA follows: TGCGCCAGCAGCTGGAGTTTGGACAGGGCTGGGACTGAAGCTTTCTTT.

The chain couples TRBV28 to TRBJ1-1; 9 bases align to TRBD1. V was pared by 5 bases and J by 11 bases, with 9 bases of the junction left unmatched. Germline loops: CDR1 MDHEN, CDR2 SYDVKM. The CDR3 is 13 amino acids. Here the CDR3 DNA reads TGTGCCAGCAGTCTACAGGGGGCTCTGTGGGCTTTCTTT. Its translation is CASSLQGALWAFF.

This clone was observed once. The V gene is TRBV21-1, the J gene TRBJ2-1. TRBV21-1 is a listed pseudogene. This CDR3 region has 16 residues. The CDR3 DNA is TGTGCCAGCAGCAAAGTTAGGGGGGAGGATTACAATGAGCAGTTCTTC. Translated: CASSKVRGEDYNEQFF.

On this clone: One end of the junction fails to match germline, which may point to a read error. The chain employs TRBV12-3 or TRBV12-4 and TRBJ1-2, with D tentatively TRBD1 (6 bases). This CDR3 has 12 amino acids. The CDR3 DNA follows: TGTGCCAGCACCCTCGGACAGACGATAACCGTCTTC. It encodes CASTLGQTITVF.

The chain couples TRBV5-1 to TRBJ2-1; tentative D call: TRBD1 (6 bases). The V end was cut by 4 bases, the J end by 3 bases, with 20 bases between. Germline CDR1 reads SGHRS; CDR2 reads YFSETQ. The CDR3 has 17 residues. CDR3 DNA sequence: TGCGCCAGCAGCATTACACAGGGCCCCTCCCTCTACAATGAGCAGTTCTTC. Translated, it gives CASSITQGPSLYNEQFF. Full variable domain (remainder filled in from reference TRBV5-1 and TRBJ2-1): KAGVTQTPRYLIKTRGQQVTLSCSPISGHRSVSWYQQTPGQGLQFLFEYFSETQRNKGNFPGRFSGRQFSNSRSEMNVSTLELGDSALYLCASSITQGPSLYNEQFFGPGTRLTVL.

The CDR3 coding sequence is TGTGCCAGCAGCTCCATCCGGGACAGGGACCACGAGCAGTACTTC. It codes for CASSSIRDRDHEQYF. The rearrangement links TRBV11-2 to TRBJ2-7; 9 bases fit TRBD1. The germline V gene encodes CDR1 SGHAT and CDR2 FQNNGV. With 4 bases clipped from V and 5 bases from J, the junction kept 9 bases outside the gene matches. CDR3 length: 15 amino acids.

This chain connects TRBV28 to TRBJ1-4, with D unresolved. The CDR3 runs to 14 residues. Germline CDR1 MDHEN, CDR2 SYDVKM. V lost 2 bases and J 5 bases, leaving 9 bases between the germline ends. This chain's CDR3 is CASSLRDGNEKLFF. CDR3 sequence (DNA): TGTGCCAGCAGTTTACGGGATGGAAATGAAAAACTGTTTTTT.

The chain recombines TRBV3-1 (or the pseudogene TRBV3-2) with TRBJ2-1, with TRBD2 identical over 14 bases. There are 18 residues in the CDR3. V was pared by 2 bases and J by 6 bases, with 9 bases of the junction left unmatched. Germline loops: CDR1 LGHDT, CDR2 YNNKEL (reference sequence). CDR3 region: CASSQIPGTSGRGNEQFF. The CDR3 region has the DNA TGTGCCAGCAGCCAAATCCCCGGGACTAGCGGGAGAGGCAATGAGCAGTTCTTC.

V usage is TRBV3-1 (or the pseudogene TRBV3-2) and J usage is TRBJ2-7, with D perhaps matching TRBD1 or TRBD2 (6 bases each). The CDR3 loop spans 15 amino acids. Trimming stripped 2 bases from V and 3 bases from J, with 14 bases between. CDR1 and CDR2 from the germline V gene are LGHDT and YNNKEL (reference sequence). CDR3: CASSQSRGGYYEQYF. In nucleotides, the CDR3 is TGTGCCAGCAGCCAAAGCAGGGGAGGATACTACGAGCAGTACTTC.